Presented here are 9 T cell receptor beta chains from one specimen sequenced in a study of T cell clonotyping in hematopoietic cell transplantation. Generated by immunoSEQ multiplex PCR, the TCRdb table keeps only in-frame clones and is missing some. The data show about 14,000 clones, around 80% seen once. The time point: recipient sample about 28 days before transplant, after cytoreduction. The material was peripheral blood mononuclear cells, obtained before stem cell transplant. All receptors come from a man in his sixties with acute myeloid leukemia. Some clones in this sample may be carry-over from other donors' samples.

The chain employs TRBV5-4 and TRBJ2-1, with D perhaps matching TRBD2 (5 bases). Germline lookup yields CDR1 SGHNT and CDR2 YYREEE (reference sequence). The CDR3 length is 15 residues. Trimming removed 1 base from V and 2 bases from J, with 10 bases in between. The CDR3 reads CASSLIVGAYNEQFF. The CDR3 nucleotides are TGTGCCAGCAGCTTGATCGTCGGGGCCTACAATGAGCAGTTCTTC.

J is TRBJ2-7 and V is TRBV6-6, with no clear D. Germline V gives CDR1 MNHNY, CDR2 SVGAGI (reference sequence). Trimming took 3 bases from V and 1 from J, leaving 7 bases between them. The CDR3 contains 13 residues. In DNA, the CDR3 is TGTGCCAGCAGTTATTCCGTGTCCTACGAGCAGTACTTC. This codes for CASSYSVSYEQYF.

This clone was observed a few times. The chain uses TRBV7-2 and TRBJ2-7; D is ambiguous. This CDR3 contains 14 residues. The ends were cut back, 1 base at V and 2 bases at J, with 9 bases in the middle. Germline V gene sequence: CDR1 SGHTA, CDR2 FQGNSA. CDR3 region: CASSLGRRPYEQYF. The CDR3 region has the DNA TGTGCCAGCAGCTTAGGGCGACGGCCCTACGAGCAGTACTTC.

The sample holds a few counts of this clone. This chain joins TRBV6-1 and TRBJ2-1; 10 positions match TRBD2. Trimming at V came to 1 base and at J to 9 bases, leaving 3 bases not matched to a gene. Germline V lookup: CDR1 MNHNS, CDR2 SASEGT. This CDR3 has 14 residues. This chain's CDR3 is CASSEEGLAVEQFF. In nucleotides, the CDR3 is TGTGCCAGCAGTGAAGAAGGACTAGCGGTTGAGCAGTTCTTC.

V usage is TRBV7-2 and J usage is TRBJ1-1; a weak D match, TRBD1 (6 bases). V lost 5 bases and J 0 bases, leaving 13 bases between the germline ends. Germline CDR1 reads SGHTA; CDR2 reads FQGNSA. The CDR3 runs to 15 residues. CDR3 nucleotides: TGTGCCAGCAGCCCACGACAGGTATTGAACACTGAAGCTTTCTTT. Its translation: CASSPRQVLNTEAFF.

The chain carries TRBV11-3 and TRBJ2-7, with 9 positions matching TRBD2. V lost 5 bases and J lost 7; bases outside the gene matches: 24. The CDR3 length is 19 residues. Germline V gene data show CDR1 as SGHNT and CDR2 as YENEEA. The DNA of the CDR3 is TGTGCCAGCAGCCCTTTCCGGGGGATAGCGGGAGAGGGGGGCAGGGAGCAGTACTTC. Translated: CASSPFRGIAGEGGREQYF.

The chain carries TRBV7-6 and TRBJ1-2; TRBD1 matches 9 bases. V shed 1 base, J shed 4 bases, and the junction held 7 bases outside the gene matches. This CDR3 has 16 residues. Per germline, CDR1 SGHVS and CDR2 FNYEAQ. The CDR3, as DNA: TGTGCCAGCAGCTTAGGAGTCGGACAGGGGTCCTATGGCTACACCTTC. It is translated as CASSLGVGQGSYGYTF.

V and J are TRBV30 and TRBJ2-2; D call uncertain. This CDR3 is 15 amino acids long. The germline CDR1 and CDR2 sequences are GTSNPN and SVGIG (reference sequence). V was cut by 3 bases and J by 3 bases, with 14 bases left in between. The DNA for the CDR3 is TGTGCCTGGAGGGGCTTCGGGCTCGACACCGGGGAGCTGTTTTTT. Translating it yields CAWRGFGLDTGELFF.

The J gene is TRBJ1-2, the V gene TRBV28; D ambiguous. CDR1 MDHEN and CDR2 SYDVKM come from the germline V gene. V lost 5 bases and J lost 8, with 12 bases in between. CDR3 length equals 12 residues. Here the CDR3 DNA reads TGTGCCAGCAGTCAACGAGAACAGGGCTACACCTTC. It is translated as CASSQREQGYTF.